This TCR beta chain stems from a study of T cell responses to AZD1222 COVID-19 vaccine. Some clones are missing from TCRdb's copy, which holds only in-frame ones; the method was immunoSEQ multiplex PCR. This table has approximately 56,000 clones, 75% to 90% appearing once. CDR3 length equals 17 residues. Germline CDR1 is SGHVS and CDR2 is FQNEAQ. Losses at the gene ends were 2 bases for V and 8 bases for J; bases not matched to a gene: 16. General study points: After two AZD1222 doses, spike-specific TCR breadth and depth rose versus day 0. It was only a handful of AZD1222 recipients who were seropositive at baseline.

Of note for this clone: What it recognizes is unknown.

The chain couples TRBV7-8 to TRBJ1-2, with TRBD1 matching over 8 bases. This clonotype was sampled from an adult in good health. Sequences were derived from peripheral blood, sampled on day 0 of AZD1222 vaccination. The CDR3 region is CASSLYETGAYEGGYTF. The DNA of the CDR3 is TGTGCCAGCAGCTTATATGAGACAGGGGCGTACGAAGGGGGCTACACCTTC.